This T cell receptor (beta chain) was observed in a study of blood T cell repertoires in COVID-19. Study-level information: COVID-19 samples from acute and convalescent phases originated in the United States, Italy and Spain. T cells, B-cell-depleted T cells, or PBMCs provided the cDNA or gDNA that served as material.

This CDR3 contains 13 residues. Losses at the gene ends were 0 bases for V and 4 bases for J; bases not matched to a gene: 2. CDR1 is GTSNPN, CDR2 SVGIG, per germline (reference sequence). As handled by the study authors: Amplification from reference gene primers served as the basis for estimated nucleated cell counts. Sequencing was performed with immunoSEQ multiplex PCR; in TCRdb, only in-frame clones are kept and a portion is missing. Clonal size and the V and J genes are those of that table, whereas D and trimming came from the DNA. The sample lists tens of thousands of clones, around four fifths occurring once.

V gene TRBV30 combines with J gene TRBJ2-7, with 8 bases lining up with TRBD2. This sequence originates from a human donor in a cohort sampled during active COVID-19. The sequencing input was peripheral blood. The CDR3 sequence: CAWSVLADYEQYF. Written as DNA, the CDR3 is TGTGCCTGGAGTGTACTAGCGGATTACGAGCAGTACTTC. Full variable domain (outside the CDR3, taken from reference TRBV30 and TRBJ2-7): SQTIHQWPATLVQPVGSPLSLECTVEGTSNPNLYWYRQAAGRGLQLLFYSVGIGQISSEVPQNLSASRPQDRQFILSSKKLLLSDSGFYLCAWSVLADYEQYFGPGTRLTVT.